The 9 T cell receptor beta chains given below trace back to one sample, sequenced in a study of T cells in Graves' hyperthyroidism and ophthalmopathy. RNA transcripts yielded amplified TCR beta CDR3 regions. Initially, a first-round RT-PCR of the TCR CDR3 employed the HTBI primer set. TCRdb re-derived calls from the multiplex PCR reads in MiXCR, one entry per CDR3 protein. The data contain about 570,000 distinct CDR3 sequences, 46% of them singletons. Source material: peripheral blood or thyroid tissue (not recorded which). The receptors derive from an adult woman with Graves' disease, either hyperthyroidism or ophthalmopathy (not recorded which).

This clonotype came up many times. In DNA, the CDR3 is TGTGCCAGCAGTTACGGCTCAGGGTTTTCTCAAGAGACCCAGTACTTC. Protein product: CASSYGSGFSQETQYF. The V gene is TRBV6-5, the J gene TRBJ2-5, with a weak D call TRBD1 (5 bases). This CDR3 is built from 16 residues. Germline V CDR1 and CDR2: MNHEY, SVGAGI. V was trimmed by 2 bases and J by 2 bases, leaving 15 bases between them.

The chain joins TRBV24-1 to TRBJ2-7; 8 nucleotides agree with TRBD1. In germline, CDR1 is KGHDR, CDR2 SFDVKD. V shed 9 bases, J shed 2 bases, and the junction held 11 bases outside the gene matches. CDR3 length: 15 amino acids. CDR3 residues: CATEGPEGQAYEQYF. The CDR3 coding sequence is TGTGCCACCGAAGGCCCCGAGGGACAGGCCTACGAGCAGTACTTC.

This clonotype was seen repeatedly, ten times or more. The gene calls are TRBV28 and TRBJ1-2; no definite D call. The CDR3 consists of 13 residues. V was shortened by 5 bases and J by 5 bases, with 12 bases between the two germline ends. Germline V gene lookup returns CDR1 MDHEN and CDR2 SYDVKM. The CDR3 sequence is CASSTTRVYGYTF. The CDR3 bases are TGTGCCAGCAGTACGACCAGAGTGTATGGCTACACCTTC.

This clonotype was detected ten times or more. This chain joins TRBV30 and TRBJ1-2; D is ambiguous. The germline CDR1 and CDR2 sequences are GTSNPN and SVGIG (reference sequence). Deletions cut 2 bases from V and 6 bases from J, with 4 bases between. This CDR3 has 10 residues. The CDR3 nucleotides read TGTGCCTGGAGTCGGGATGGCTACACCTTC. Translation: CAWSRDGYTF.

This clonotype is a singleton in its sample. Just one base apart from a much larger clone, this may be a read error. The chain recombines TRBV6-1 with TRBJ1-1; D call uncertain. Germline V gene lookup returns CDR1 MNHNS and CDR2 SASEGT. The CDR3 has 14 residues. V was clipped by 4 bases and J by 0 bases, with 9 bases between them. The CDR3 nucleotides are TGTGCCAGCAGTGTTGACTTTATGAACACTGAAGCTTTCTTT. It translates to CASSVDFMNTEAFF.

The CDR3, as DNA: TGCAGCGCACGGGACCGGAACCTCTATGGCTACACCTTC. Translated: CSARDRNLYGYTF. The genes are TRBV29-1 and TRBJ1-2; D perhaps matches TRBD1 (5 bases). The CDR3 is 13 residues long. Trimming removed 7 bases from V and 4 bases from J, with 16 bases in between. Germline V gene lookup returns CDR1 SQVTM and CDR2 ANQGSEA.

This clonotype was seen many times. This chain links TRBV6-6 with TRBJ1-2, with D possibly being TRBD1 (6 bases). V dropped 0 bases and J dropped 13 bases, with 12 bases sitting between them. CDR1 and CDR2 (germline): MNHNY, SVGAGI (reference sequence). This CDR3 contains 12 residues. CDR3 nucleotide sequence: TGTGCCAGCAGTTACTCGCGACAGGCCTTCACCTTC. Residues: CASSYSRQAFTF.

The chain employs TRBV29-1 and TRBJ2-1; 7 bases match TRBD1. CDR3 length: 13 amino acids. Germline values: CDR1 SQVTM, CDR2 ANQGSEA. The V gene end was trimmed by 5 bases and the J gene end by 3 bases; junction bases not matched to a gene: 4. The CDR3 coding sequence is TGCAGCGTTCGGCGACAGGGCTACAATGAGCAGTTCTTC. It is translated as CSVRRQGYNEQFF.

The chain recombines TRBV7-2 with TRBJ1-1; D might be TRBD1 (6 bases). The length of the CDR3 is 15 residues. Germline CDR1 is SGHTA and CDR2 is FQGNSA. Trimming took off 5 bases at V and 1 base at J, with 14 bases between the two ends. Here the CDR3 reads CASSTQGIRNTEAFF. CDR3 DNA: TGTGCCAGCAGCACACAGGGAATTCGGAACACTGAAGCTTTCTTT.